The T cell receptor beta chain under discussion was sequenced for a study of tumor-infiltrating lymphocytes in primary liver carcinoma. Across the whole study: The patients comprised men and women between the ages of 30 and 69 years.

Using a constant-region primer together with ProtoScript II reverse transcriptase, TCR beta cDNA was made from about 490 ng of total RNA. Libraries of TCR beta came from three nested multiplex PCR rounds with slightly modified ARM-PCR. Investigators reported that the first two PCR rounds, at 10 cycles each, used TRBV1-TRBV30 forward primers with a C-beta reverse primer. TCRdb ran MiXCR on the multiplex PCR reads and lists one entry per CDR3 protein. This sample has fewer than 85,000 distinct CDR3 sequences, with around 66% found just once. Investigators took RNA and DNA out together from 20-30 mg of unsorted bulk tissue. V shed 5 bases and J shed 4 bases, with 11 bases lying between them. CDR1 is SGHAT and CDR2 is FQNNGV in the germline V gene. The CDR3 has 13 residues.

The chain links TRBV11-2 to TRBJ2-5; D is ambiguous. The source is a man in his forties or fifties with primary liver carcinoma and hepatitis B virus infection. The sample was tumor-adjacent normal liver tissue. The CDR3: CASSIVTAETQYF. In DNA, the CDR3 is TGTGCCAGCAGCATAGTGACGGCAGAGACCCAGTACTTC.